Listed below are T cell receptor beta chains from one sample, sequenced in a study of blood T cell repertoires in COVID-19. The data were produced by immunoSEQ multiplex PCR, yet TCRdb's version contains in-frame clones alone and is incomplete. This repertoire shows some 200,000 clones, 70% to 90% found once; its top ten account for roughly 0.91%. The sequenced sample consisted of peripheral blood. These receptors all stem from a man in his 60s with COVID-19, enrolled during active disease. CDR3s include the opening cysteine and the closing phenylalanine or tryptophan.

J gene | V gene | CDR3 protein
TRBJ1-5 | TRBV30 | CAWSPRQGSGNQPQHF
TRBJ1-2 | TRBV28 | CATHTRSVYGYTF
TRBJ2-7 | TRBV3-1/TRBV3-2 | CASSQSSGRAGEQYF
TRBJ1-6 | TRBV30 | CAWSVRGATNSPLHF
TRBJ1-2 | TRBV19 | CASSFWNVGQGAPGYTF
TRBJ1-4 | TRBV18 | CASSPSSGNSNEKLFF
TRBJ1-5 | TRBV4-1 | CASSQAPGPSGQPQHF
TRBJ1-2 | TRBV5-1 | CASSLEPGSIGGYTF
TRBJ1-4 | TRBV6-5 | CASSYAGTGTEKLFF
TRBJ2-3 | TRBV5-1 | CASSVGGRVNTDTQYF
TRBJ2-5 | TRBV25-1 | CATEQGVEETQYF
TRBJ1-5 | TRBV24-1 | CATSPTPGQGRYQPQHF
TRBJ2-3 | TRBV29-1 | CSVGRGGPDTQYF
TRBJ1-1 | TRBV28 | CASSLPSRQDTEAFF
TRBJ1-2 | TRBV6-5 | CASSLGAYGYTF
TRBJ2-1 | TRBV4-1 | CASRLGAGRYDEQFF